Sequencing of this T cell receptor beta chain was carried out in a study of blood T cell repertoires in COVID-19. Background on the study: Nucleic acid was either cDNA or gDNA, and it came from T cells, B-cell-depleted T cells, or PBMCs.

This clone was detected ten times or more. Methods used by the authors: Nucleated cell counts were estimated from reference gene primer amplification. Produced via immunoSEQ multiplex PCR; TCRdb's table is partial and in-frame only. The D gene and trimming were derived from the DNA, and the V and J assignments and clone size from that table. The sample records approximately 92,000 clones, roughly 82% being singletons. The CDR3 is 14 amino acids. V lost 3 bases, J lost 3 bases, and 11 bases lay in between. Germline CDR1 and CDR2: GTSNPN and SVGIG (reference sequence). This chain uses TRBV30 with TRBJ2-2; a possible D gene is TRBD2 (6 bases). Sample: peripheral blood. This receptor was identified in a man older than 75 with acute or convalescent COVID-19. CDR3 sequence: CAWRLSGYTGELFF. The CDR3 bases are TGTGCCTGGAGACTTAGCGGCTACACCGGGGAGCTGTTTTTT.